These 7 T cell receptor beta chains were all obtained from the same sample, sequenced in a study of neurological immune-mediated disorders (dated by TCRdb to the late 2010s). The library was prepared using 5' RACE. Sequencing was carried out with an Illumina HiSeq 2500. TCRdb redid the processing of the public reads, applying fastp at Q25 and MiXCR, and retained in-frame beta chains. When rows share a CDR3 protein, they turn into one entry using the most common DNA and genes. The sample contains around 50,000 distinct CDR3 sequences, approximately 17% of them found a single time. Approximately 4% of the sample is in the top ten clones. What was sequenced was PBMCs. These receptors were collected from a man between 60 and 70 years old in good health.

To note about this clonotype: A much larger clone lies a single base off, so this may be a read error. The chain carries TRBV7-9 and TRBJ2-1, with 7 bases that match TRBD1. From germline, CDR1 is SEHNR and CDR2 FQNEAQ (reference sequence). The V and J ends lost 7 bases and 8 bases, in that order; junction bases with no gene match: 2. The CDR3 spans 11 residues. DNA for the CDR3: TGTGCCAGCAACCAGGGGGATGAGCAGTTCTTC. Amino acid sequence: CASNQGDEQFF.

This clonotype came up many times. The rearrangement uses TRBV29-1 and TRBJ2-5; maybe TRBD2 (6 bases). Trimming cost V 7 bases and J 3 bases, with 21 bases left between them. In germline, CDR1 is SQVTM, CDR2 ANQGSEA. The CDR3 has 15 amino acids. The CDR3 sequence is CSAFDGTPSKETQYF. The CDR3 DNA sequence: TGCAGCGCATTCGACGGGACTCCGAGTAAAGAGACCCAGTACTTC.

Many counts were recorded for this clonotype. CDR3 DNA sequence: TGTGCCACCTATTCCCCGGGACAGACCTACGAGCAGTACTTC. Translated: CATYSPGQTYEQYF. V usage is TRBV6-5 and J usage is TRBJ2-7; 7 nucleotides agree with TRBD1. J gave up 2 bases and V 10 bases, and 11 bases lay outside the gene matches. CDR1 MNHEY and CDR2 SVGAGI come from the germline V gene. The CDR3 is 14 amino acids.

This clonotype was observed at least ten times. CDR3 amino acids: CASSLEFSTVPNQETQYF. CDR3 DNA sequence: TGTGCCAGCAGCTTAGAATTTTCGACCGTCCCTAACCAAGAGACCCAGTACTTC. This chain links TRBV7-2 with TRBJ2-5; D is unresolved. V was pared by 1 base and J by 0 bases, with 18 bases between. Germline V CDR1 and CDR2: SGHTA, FQGNSA. The CDR3 runs to 18 residues.

This clonotype was detected ten times or more. The chain joins TRBV4-3 to TRBJ2-5; maybe TRBD1 (6 bases). This CDR3 contains 15 residues. V was pared by 1 base and J by 7 bases, with 16 bases between. CDR1 is LGHNA, CDR2 YSLEER, per germline. CDR3 coding DNA: TGCGCCAGCAGCCAAGTGCCAGGCCGAGGGGGGACCCAGTACTTC. Its protein is CASSQVPGRGGTQYF.

In this sample, this clonotype turned up many times. The CDR3: CSASLGTDTQYF. The CDR3 nucleotides read TGCAGTGCTAGTCTGGGAACAGATACGCAGTATTTT. The V and J genes are TRBV20-1 and TRBJ2-3; D not certain. V shed 3 bases and J shed 3 bases, with 7 bases lying between them. This CDR3 has 12 residues. Germline V gene sequence: CDR1 DFQATT, CDR2 SNEGSKA (reference sequence).

This clonotype was counted many times. The chain carries TRBV5-1 and TRBJ1-1, with unresolved D. Germline CDR1 and CDR2: SGHRS and YFSETQ. The CDR3 runs to 14 residues. V shed 0 bases and J shed 3 bases, with 9 bases lying between them. CDR3 protein: CASSLELGHTEAFF. The CDR3 DNA sequence: TGCGCCAGCAGCTTGGAACTGGGCCACACTGAAGCTTTCTTT.